A selection of T cell receptor beta chains follows, all from one sample in a study of T cells expressing NK-cell markers. TCRdb reanalyzed the 5' RACE reads, giving one entry per CDR3 protein sequence and no DNA. The repertoire table contains 350,000 to 450,000 distinct CDR3 sequences. The sequencing sample was made of blood T cells: a sorted CD56 or NKG2C T cell subset, CD4+ or CD8+ T cells, or bulk PBMC T cells (not recorded which). The receptors derive from a man between 18 and 69 years old in good health. Each CDR3 is given with its conserved first and last residue.

>TRBJ2-1|15|TRBV12-2
CASRLASPTNNEQFF
>TRBJ1-1|15|TRBV6-1
CASSETGFTNTEAFF
>TRBJ2-2|16|TRBV6-2/TRBV6-3
CASTFYGTTNTGELFF
>TRBJ1-2|15|TRBV7-2
CASSRGQGKGYGYTF
>TRBJ2-6|16|TRBV20-1
CSAPLGGASGANVLTF
>TRBJ2-3|12|TRBV2
CASTPGTDTQYF
>TRBJ2-7|16|TRBV5-1
CASSLANRGGSYEQYF
>TRBJ2-1|16|TRBV18
CASSLSGTQNYNEQFF
>TRBJ1-2|13|TRBV24-1
CATSDLVNYGYTF
>TRBJ1-2|15|TRBV12-3/TRBV12-4
CASRKQGTDYYGYTF
>TRBJ2-1|17|TRBV6-5
CASSLGGGYGSYNEQFF
>TRBJ2-5|16|TRBV7-9
CASSSTRAVLGETQYF
>TRBJ2-7|14|TRBV28
CASSLSPGQEKQYF
>TRBJ2-1|19|TRBV14
CASSQSGGSRYTPYNEQFF
>TRBJ2-7|19|TRBV5-6
CASSLKVSGFSAYEYEQYF
>TRBJ2-5|18|TRBV11-2
CASSLGGVSGGYQETQYF
>TRBJ2-7|14|TRBV27
CASSSRGSGYEQYF
>TRBJ2-3|16|TRBV9
CASSPSGGGGTDTQYF